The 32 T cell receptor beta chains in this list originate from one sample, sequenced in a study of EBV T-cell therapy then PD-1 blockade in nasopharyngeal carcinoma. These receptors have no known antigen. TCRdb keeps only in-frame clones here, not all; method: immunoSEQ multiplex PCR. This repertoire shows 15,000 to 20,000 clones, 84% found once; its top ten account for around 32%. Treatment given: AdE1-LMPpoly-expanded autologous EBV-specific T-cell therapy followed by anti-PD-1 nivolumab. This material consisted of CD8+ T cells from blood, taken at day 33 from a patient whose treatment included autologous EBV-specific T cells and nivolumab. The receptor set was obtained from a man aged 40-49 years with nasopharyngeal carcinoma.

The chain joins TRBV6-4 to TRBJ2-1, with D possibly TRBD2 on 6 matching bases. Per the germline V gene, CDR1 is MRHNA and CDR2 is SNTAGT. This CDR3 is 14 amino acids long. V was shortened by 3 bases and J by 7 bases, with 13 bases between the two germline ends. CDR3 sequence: CASSDRVGGNEQFF. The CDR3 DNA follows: TGTGCCAGCAGTGATCGGGTTGGGGGGAATGAGCAGTTCTTC.

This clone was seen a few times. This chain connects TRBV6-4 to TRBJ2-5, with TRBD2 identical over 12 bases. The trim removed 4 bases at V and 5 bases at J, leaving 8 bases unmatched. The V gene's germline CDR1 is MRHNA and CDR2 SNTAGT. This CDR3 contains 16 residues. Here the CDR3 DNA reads TGTGCCAGCAGTGCTAGCGGGGGGGCTAGTGCCGAGACCCAGTACTTC. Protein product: CASSASGGASAETQYF.

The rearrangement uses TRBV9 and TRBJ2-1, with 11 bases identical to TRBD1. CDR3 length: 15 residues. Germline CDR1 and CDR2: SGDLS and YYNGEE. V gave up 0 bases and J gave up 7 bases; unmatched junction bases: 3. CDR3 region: CASSVAGQGANEQFF. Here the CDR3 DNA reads TGTGCCAGCAGCGTAGCAGGACAGGGGGCGAATGAGCAGTTCTTC.

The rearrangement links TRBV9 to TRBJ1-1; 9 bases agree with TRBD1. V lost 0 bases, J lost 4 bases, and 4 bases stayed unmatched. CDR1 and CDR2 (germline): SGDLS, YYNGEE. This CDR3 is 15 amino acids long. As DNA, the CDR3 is TGTGCCAGCAGCGTAGAATGGGACAGGGTCACTGAAGCTTTCTTT. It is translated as CASSVEWDRVTEAFF.

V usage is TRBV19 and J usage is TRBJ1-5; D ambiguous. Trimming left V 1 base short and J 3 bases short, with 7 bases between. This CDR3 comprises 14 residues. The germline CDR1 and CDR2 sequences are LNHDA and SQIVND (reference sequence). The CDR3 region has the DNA TGTGCCAGTAGTATAGGCTTCCCCAATCAGCCCCAGCATTTT. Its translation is CASSIGFPNQPQHF.

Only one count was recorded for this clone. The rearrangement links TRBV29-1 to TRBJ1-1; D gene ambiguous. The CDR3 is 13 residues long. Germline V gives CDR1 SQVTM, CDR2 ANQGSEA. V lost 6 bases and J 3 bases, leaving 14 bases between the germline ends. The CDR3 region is CSVAKESHTEAFF. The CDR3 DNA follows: TGCAGCGTGGCCAAGGAGTCCCACACTGAAGCTTTCTTT.

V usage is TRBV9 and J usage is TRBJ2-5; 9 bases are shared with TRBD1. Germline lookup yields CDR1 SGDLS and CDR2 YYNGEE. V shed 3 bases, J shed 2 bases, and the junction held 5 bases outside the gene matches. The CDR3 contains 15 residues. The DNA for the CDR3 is TGTGCCAGCAGCGACCACAGGGGGCGGCAAGAGACCCAGTACTTC. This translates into CASSDHRGRQETQYF.

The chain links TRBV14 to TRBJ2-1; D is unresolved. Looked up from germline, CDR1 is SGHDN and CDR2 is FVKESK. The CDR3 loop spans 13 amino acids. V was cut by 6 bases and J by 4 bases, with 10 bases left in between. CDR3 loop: CASSLDKYNEQFF. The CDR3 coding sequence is TGTGCCAGCAGTCTCGACAAGTACAATGAGCAGTTCTTC.

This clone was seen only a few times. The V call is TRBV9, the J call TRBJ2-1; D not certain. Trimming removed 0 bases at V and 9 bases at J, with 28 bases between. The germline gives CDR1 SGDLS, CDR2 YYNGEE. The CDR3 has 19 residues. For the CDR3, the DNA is TGTGCCAGCAGCGTAGACCCTTCTTCGGCCGCTGTCGTATGGGGTGAGCAGTTCTTC. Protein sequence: CASSVDPSSAAVVWGEQFF.

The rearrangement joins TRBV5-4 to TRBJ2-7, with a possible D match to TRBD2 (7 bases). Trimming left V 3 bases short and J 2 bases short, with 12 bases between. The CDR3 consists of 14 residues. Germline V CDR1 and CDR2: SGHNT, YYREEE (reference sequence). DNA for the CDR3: TGTGCCAGCAGCTCCCGGGGGGCTCCCTACGAGCAGTACTTC. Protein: CASSSRGAPYEQYF.

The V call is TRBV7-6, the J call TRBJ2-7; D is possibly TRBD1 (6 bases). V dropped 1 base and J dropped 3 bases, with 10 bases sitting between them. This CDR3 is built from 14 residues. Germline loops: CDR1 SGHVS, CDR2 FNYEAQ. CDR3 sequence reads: CASSLGGTHYEQYF. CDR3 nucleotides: TGTGCCAGCAGCTTAGGTGGGACACACTACGAGCAGTACTTC.

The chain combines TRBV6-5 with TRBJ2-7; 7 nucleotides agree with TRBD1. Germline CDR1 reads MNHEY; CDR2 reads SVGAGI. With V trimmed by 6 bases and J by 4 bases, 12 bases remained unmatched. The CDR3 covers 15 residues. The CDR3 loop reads CASSLQTGSRYEQYF. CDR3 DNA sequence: TGTGCCAGCAGCTTACAGACAGGGAGTAGGTACGAGCAGTACTTC.

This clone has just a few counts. CDR3 loop: CASSLTDLSFEQFF. CDR3 DNA sequence: TGTGCCAGCAGCTTAACAGACCTTTCGTTTGAGCAGTTCTTC. The chain links TRBV7-3 to TRBJ2-1; no clear D. V shed 0 bases and J shed 9 bases, with 12 bases lying between them. Looked up from germline, CDR1 is SGHTA and CDR2 is FQGTGA. CDR3 length equals 14 residues.

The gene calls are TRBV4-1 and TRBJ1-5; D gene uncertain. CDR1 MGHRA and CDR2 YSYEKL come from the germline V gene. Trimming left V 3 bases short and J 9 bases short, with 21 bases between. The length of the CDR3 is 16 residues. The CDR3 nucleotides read TGCGCCAGCAGCCAGTCCATGGGAGATGGTAACCTGCCCCAGCATTTT. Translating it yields CASSQSMGDGNLPQHF.

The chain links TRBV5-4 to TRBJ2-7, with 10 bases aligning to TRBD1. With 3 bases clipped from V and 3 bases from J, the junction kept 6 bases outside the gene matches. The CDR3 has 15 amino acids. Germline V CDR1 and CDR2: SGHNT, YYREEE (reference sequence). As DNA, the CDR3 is TGTGCCAGCAGCTACCCTGGACAGGGGGTCTACGAGCAGTACTTC. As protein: CASSYPGQGVYEQYF.

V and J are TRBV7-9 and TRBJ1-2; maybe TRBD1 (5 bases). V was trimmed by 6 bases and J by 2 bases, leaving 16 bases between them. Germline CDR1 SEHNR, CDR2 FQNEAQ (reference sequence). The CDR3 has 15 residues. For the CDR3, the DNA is TGTGCCAGCAGACCACCTGGCAGGGACAACTATGGCTACACCTTC. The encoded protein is CASRPPGRDNYGYTF.

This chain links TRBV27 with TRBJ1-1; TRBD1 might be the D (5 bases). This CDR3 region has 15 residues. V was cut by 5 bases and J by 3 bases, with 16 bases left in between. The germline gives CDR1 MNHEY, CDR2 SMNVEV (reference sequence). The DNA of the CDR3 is TGTGCCAGCAGTGCCTGGGGGGGTGTCGACACTGAAGCTTTCTTT. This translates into CASSAWGGVDTEAFF.

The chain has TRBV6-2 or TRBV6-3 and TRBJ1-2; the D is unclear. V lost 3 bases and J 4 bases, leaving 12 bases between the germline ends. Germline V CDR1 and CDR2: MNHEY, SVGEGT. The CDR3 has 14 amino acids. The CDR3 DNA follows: TGTGCCAGCAGTTATGAGGGTCGGGGCTATGGCTACACCTTC. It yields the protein CASSYEGRGYGYTF.

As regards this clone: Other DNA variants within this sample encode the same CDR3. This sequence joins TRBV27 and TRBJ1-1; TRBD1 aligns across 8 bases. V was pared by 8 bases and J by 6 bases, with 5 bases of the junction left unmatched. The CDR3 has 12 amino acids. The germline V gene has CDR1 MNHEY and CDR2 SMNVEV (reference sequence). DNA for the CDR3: TGTGCCAGCGGAAAGGACAGGGCTGAAGCTTTCTTT. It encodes CASGKDRAEAFF.

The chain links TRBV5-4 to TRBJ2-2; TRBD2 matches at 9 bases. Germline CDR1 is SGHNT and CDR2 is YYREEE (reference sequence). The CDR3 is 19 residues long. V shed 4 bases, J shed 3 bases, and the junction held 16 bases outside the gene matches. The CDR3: CASSPRARIAGVHTGELFF. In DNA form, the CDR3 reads TGTGCCAGCAGCCCCCGAGCCAGAATAGCGGGGGTCCACACCGGGGAGCTGTTTTTT.

In DNA, the CDR3 is TGTGCCAGCAGTTTAGGGGGACAGCACCGCTACACCTTC. This translates into CASSLGGQHRYTF. The chain recombines TRBV27 with TRBJ1-2; 7 bases are a match to TRBD1. Looked up from germline, CDR1 is MNHEY and CDR2 is SMNVEV (reference sequence). The CDR3 has 13 amino acids. With V trimmed by 2 bases and J by 9 bases, 6 bases remained unmatched.

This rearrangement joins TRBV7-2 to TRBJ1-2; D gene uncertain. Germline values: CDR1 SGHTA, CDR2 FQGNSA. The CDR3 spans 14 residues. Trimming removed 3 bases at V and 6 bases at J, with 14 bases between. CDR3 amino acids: CASSFGAPGDGYTF. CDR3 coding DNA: TGTGCCAGCAGCTTTGGAGCCCCTGGGGATGGCTACACCTTC.

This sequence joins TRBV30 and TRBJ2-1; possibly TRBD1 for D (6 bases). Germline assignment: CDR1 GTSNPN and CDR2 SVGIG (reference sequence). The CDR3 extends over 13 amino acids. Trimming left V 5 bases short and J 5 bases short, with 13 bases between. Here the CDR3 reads CAWDRDTHNEQFF. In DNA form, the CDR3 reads TGTGCCTGGGACCGGGACACTCACAATGAGCAGTTCTTC.

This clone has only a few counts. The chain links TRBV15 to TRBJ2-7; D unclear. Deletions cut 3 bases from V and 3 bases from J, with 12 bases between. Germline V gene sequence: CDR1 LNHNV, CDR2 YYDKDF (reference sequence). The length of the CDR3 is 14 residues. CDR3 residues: CATSSVFSVYEQYF. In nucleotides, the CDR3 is TGTGCCACCAGCAGCGTTTTTAGTGTCTACGAGCAGTACTTC. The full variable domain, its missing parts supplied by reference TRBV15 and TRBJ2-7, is DAMVIQNPRYQVTQFGKPVTLSCSQTLNHNVMYWYQQKSSQAPKLLFHYYDKDFNNEADTPDNFQSRRPNTSFCFLDIRSPGLGDTAMYLCATSSVFSVYEQYFGPGTRLTVT.

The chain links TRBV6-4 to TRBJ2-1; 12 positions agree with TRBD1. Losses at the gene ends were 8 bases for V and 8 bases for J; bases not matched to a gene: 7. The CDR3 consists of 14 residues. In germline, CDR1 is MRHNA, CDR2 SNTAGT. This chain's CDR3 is CASAGTGGNDEQFF. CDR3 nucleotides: TGTGCCAGCGCCGGGACAGGGGGCAACGATGAGCAGTTCTTC.

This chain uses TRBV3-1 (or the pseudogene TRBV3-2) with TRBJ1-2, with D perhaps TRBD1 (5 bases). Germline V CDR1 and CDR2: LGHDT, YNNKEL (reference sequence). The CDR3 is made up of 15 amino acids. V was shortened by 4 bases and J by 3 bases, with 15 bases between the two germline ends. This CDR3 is CASSRVGLGDYGYTF. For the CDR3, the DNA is TGTGCCAGCAGCCGAGTGGGCCTAGGGGACTATGGCTACACCTTC.

In nucleotides, the CDR3 is TGTGCCAGCCTCCAACAGGTTTTGAACACTGAAGCTTTCTTT. Translated, it gives CASLQQVLNTEAFF. The chain recombines TRBV7-3 with TRBJ1-1; possibly TRBD1 for D (5 bases). The CDR3 has 14 amino acids. The V and J ends lost 8 bases and 0 bases respectively, with 13 bases between them. Looked up from germline, CDR1 is SGHTA and CDR2 is FQGTGA.

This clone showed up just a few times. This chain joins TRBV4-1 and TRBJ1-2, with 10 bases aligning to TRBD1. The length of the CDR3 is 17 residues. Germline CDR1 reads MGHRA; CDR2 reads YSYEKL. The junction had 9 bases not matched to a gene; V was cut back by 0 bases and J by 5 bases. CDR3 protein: CASSQDPGQGRLYGYTF. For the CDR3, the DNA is TGCGCCAGCAGCCAAGATCCGGGACAGGGGCGCCTTTATGGCTACACCTTC.

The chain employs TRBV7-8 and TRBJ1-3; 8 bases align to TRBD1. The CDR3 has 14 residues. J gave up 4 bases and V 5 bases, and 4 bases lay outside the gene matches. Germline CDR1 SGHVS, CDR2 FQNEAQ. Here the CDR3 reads CASSETGVGNTIYF. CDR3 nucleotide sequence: TGTGCCAGCAGCGAGACAGGGGTGGGAAACACCATATATTTT. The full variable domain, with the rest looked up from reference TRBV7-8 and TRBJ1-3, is GAGVSQSPRYKVAKRGQDVALRCDPISGHVSLFWYQQALGQGPEFLTYFQNEAQLDKSGLPSDRFFAERPEGSVSTLKIQRTQQEDSAVYLCASSETGVGNTIYFGEGSWLTVV.

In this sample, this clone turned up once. The CDR3 loop reads CASRGLLRGGNEQFF. CDR3 sequence (DNA): TGTGCCAGTAGGGGTTTGTTGCGGGGGGGAAATGAGCAGTTCTTC. The J gene is TRBJ2-1, the V gene TRBV19; 9 bases map to TRBD2. With V trimmed by 6 bases and J by 7 bases, 10 bases remained unmatched. Germline V gene sequence: CDR1 LNHDA, CDR2 SQIVND (reference sequence). The CDR3 has 15 amino acids.

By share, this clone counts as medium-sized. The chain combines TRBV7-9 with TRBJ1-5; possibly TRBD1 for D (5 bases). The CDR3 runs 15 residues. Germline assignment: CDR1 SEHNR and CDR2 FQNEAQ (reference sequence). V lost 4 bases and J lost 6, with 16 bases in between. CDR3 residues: CASSSTGPGGQPQHF. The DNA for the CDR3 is TGTGCCAGCAGCTCAACCGGGCCGGGGGGTCAGCCCCAGCATTTT.

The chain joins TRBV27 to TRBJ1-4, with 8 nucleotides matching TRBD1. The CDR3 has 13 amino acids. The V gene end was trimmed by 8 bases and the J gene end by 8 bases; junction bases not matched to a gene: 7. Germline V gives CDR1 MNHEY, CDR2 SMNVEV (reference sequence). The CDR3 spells CASSIQGEEKLFF. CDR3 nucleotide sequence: TGTGCCAGCTCTATACAGGGGGAGGAAAAACTGTTTTTT.